The present entry profiles one TCR beta chain with its context. This specimen comes from a study of PD-1 blockade in classical Hodgkin lymphoma. Time point in this sample: newly diagnosed, previously untreated cHL patient sample. From thawed PBMCs, CD8+ T cells were isolated by magnetic negative selection. Germline loops: CDR1 MGHDK, CDR2 SYGVNS. After removal of 5 bases from V and 11 bases from J, the junction contained 8 bases not matched to a gene. The CDR3 consists of 13 residues. Sequencing was performed with immunoSEQ multiplex PCR; in TCRdb, only in-frame clones are kept and a portion is missing. The sample includes nearly 5,500 clones, 80% to 90% seen only once; the top ten take roughly 19%.

The sequence derives from a human donor with classical Hodgkin lymphoma. Sequenced sample: CD8+ T cells from blood. The chain has TRBV25-1 and TRBJ1-1; 10 bases map to TRBD1. CDR3 region: CASSPSEGQGAFF. CDR3 DNA sequence: TGTGCCAGCAGTCCAAGTGAGGGACAGGGGGCTTTCTTT.